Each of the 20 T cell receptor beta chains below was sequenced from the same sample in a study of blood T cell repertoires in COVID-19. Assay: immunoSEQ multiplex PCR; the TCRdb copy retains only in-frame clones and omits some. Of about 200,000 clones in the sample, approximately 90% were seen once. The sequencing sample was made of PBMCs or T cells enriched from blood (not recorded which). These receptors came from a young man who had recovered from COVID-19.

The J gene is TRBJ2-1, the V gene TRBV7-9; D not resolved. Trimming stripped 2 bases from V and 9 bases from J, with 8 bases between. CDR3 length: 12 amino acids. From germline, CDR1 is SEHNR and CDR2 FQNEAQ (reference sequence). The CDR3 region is CASSLSVLEQFF. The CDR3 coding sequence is TGTGCCAGCAGCTTATCGGTGCTTGAGCAGTTCTTC.

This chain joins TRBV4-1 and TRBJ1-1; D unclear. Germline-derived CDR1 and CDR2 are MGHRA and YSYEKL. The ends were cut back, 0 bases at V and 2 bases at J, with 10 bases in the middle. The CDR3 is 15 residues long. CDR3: CASSQDLLSNTEAFF. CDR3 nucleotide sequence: TGCGCCAGCAGCCAAGATTTACTTAGTAACACTGAAGCTTTCTTT.

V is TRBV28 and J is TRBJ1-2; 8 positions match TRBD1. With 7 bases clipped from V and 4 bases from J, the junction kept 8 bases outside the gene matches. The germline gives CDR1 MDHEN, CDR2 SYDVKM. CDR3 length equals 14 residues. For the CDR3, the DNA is TGTGCCAGCAAACAGGGGGTCGCCTTCTATGGCTACACCTTC. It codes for CASKQGVAFYGYTF.

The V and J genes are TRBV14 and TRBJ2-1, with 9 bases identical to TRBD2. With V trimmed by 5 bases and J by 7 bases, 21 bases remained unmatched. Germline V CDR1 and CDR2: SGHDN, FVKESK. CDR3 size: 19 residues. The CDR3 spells CASSLLGVGRSGRSNEQFF. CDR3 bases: TGTGCCAGCAGCTTGTTAGGGGTCGGTAGGAGCGGGAGGTCGAATGAGCAGTTCTTC.

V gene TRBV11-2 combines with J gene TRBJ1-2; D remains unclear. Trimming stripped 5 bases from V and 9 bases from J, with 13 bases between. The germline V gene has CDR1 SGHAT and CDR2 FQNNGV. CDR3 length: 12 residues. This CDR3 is CASSRAGGSYTF. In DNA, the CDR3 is TGTGCCAGCAGCCGCGCAGGAGGTAGCTACACCTTC. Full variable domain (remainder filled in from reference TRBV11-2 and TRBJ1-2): EAGVAQSPRYKIIEKRQSVAFWCNPISGHATLYWYQQILGQGPKLLIQFQNNGVVDDSQLPKDRFSAERLKGVDSTLKIQPAKLEDSAVYLCASSRAGGSYTFGSGTRLTVV.

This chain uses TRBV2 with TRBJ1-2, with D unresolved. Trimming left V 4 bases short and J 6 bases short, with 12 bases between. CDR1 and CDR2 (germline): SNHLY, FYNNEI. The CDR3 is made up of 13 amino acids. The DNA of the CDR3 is TGTGCCAGCAGTGGGCCGGGTTTGAATGGCTACACCTTC. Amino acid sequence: CASSGPGLNGYTF.

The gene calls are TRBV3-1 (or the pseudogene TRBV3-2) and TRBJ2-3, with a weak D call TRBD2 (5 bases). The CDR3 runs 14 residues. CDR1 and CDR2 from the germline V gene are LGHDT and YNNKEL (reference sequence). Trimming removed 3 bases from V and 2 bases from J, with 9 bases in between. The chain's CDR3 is CASSQEAYTDTQYF. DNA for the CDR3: TGTGCCAGCAGCCAGGAGGCCTACACAGATACGCAGTATTTT.

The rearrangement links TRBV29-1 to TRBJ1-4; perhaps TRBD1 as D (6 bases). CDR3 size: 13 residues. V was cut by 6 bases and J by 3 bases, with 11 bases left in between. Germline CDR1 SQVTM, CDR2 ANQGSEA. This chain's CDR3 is CSVDRGSNEKLFF. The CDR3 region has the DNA TGCAGCGTAGATAGGGGGTCTAATGAAAAACTGTTTTTT.

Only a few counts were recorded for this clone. The CDR3 loop is CASSQQGARTNEKLFF. CDR3 DNA: TGCGCCAGCAGCCAACAGGGGGCGCGTACTAATGAAAAACTGTTTTTT. The chain has TRBV4-1 and TRBJ1-4; TRBD1 matches at 8 bases. Germline V gives CDR1 MGHRA, CDR2 YSYEKL. The V gene end was trimmed by 2 bases and the J gene end by 2 bases; junction bases not matched to a gene: 4. This CDR3 contains 16 residues.

The CDR3, as DNA: TGTGCCAGCAGTGACGCGGGGGGCTCCGGTACGCAGTATTTT. It translates to CASSDAGGSGTQYF. The chain couples TRBV6-4 to TRBJ2-3; 8 bases fit TRBD2. Trimming at V came to 2 bases and at J to 8 bases, leaving 6 bases not matched to a gene. Germline V gene sequence: CDR1 MRHNA, CDR2 SNTAGT. This CDR3 is 14 amino acids long.

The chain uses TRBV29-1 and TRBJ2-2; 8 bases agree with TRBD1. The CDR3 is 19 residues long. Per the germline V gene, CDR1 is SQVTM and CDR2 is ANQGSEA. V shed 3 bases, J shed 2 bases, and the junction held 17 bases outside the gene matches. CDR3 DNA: TGCAGCGTTGAGGTGTACGGGACAGGTCGACGAACCAACACCGGGGAGCTGTTTTTT. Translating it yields CSVEVYGTGRRTNTGELFF.

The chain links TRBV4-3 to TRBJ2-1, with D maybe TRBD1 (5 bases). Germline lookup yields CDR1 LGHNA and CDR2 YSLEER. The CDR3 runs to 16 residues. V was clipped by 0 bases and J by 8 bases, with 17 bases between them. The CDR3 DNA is TGCGCCAGCAGCCAAGATCATCTTCCCCCCAGGGATGAGCAGTTCTTC. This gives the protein CASSQDHLPPRDEQFF.

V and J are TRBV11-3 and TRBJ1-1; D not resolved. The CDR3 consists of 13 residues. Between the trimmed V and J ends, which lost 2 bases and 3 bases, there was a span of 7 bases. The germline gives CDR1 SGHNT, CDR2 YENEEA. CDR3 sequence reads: CASSLSGDTEAFF. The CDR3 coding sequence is TGTGCCAGCAGCTTATCTGGAGACACTGAAGCTTTCTTT. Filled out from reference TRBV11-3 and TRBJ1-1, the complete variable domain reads EAGVVQSPRYKIIEKKQPVAFWCNPISGHNTLYWYLQNLGQGPELLIRYENEEAVDDSQLPKDRFSAERLKGVDSTLKIQPAELGDSAVYLCASSLSGDTEAFFGQGTRLTVV.

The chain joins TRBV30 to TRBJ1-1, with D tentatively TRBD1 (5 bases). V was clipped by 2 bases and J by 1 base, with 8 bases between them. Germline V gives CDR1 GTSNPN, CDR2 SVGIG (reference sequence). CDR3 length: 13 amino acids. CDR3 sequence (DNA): TGTGCCTGGAGTTTTAGGGGGAACACTGAAGCTTTCTTT. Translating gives CAWSFRGNTEAFF.

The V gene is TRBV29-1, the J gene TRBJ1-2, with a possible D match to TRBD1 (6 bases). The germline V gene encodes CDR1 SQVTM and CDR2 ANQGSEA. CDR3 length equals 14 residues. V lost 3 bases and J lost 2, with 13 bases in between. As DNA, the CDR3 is TGCAGCGTTGAGACAGGTCCGCTCAACTATGGCTACACCTTC. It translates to CSVETGPLNYGYTF.

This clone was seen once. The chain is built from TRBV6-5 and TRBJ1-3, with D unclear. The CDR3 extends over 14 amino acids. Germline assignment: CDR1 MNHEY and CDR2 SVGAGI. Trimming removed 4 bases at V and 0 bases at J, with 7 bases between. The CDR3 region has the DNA TGTGCCAGCAGTTCTACTTTCTCTGGAAACACCATATATTTT. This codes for CASSSTFSGNTIYF.

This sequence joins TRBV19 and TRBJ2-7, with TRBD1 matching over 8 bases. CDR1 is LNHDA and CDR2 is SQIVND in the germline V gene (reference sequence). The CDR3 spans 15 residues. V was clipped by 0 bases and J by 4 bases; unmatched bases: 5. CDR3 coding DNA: TGTGCCAGTAGTATAGACGGACAGGGTTCGTACGAGCAGTACTTC. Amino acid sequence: CASSIDGQGSYEQYF.

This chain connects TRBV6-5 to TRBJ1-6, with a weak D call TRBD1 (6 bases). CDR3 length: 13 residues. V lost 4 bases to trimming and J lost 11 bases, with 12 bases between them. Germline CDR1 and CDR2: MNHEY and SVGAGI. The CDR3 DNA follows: TGTGCCAGCAGTTCCAGGGGTTTTCCACCCCTCCACTTT. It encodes CASSSRGFPPLHF.

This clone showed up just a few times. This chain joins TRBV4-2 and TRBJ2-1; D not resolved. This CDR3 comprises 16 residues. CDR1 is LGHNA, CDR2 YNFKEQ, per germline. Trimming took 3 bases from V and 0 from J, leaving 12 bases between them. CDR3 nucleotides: TGTGCCAGCAGCCAGCTACAGCTGAGCTCCTACAATGAGCAGTTCTTC. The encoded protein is CASSQLQLSSYNEQFF.

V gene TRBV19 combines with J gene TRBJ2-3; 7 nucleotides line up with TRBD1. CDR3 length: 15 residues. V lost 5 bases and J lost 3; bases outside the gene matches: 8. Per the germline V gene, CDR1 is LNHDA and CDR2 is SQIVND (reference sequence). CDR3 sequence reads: CASSPDRFDTDTQYF. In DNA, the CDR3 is TGTGCCAGTAGTCCGGACAGGTTTGATACAGATACGCAGTATTTT.